A selection of T cell receptor beta chains follows, all from one sample in a study of cytotoxic CD8 clonotypes in ibrutinib-treated CLL. Clones were read by immunoSEQ multiplex PCR, and TCRdb kept only the in-frame ones, dropping some. Altogether around 330,000 clones are present, under 70% being singletons, with the ten largest covering around 6.5%. The specimen was PBMCs, collected after 36 months of ibrutinib treatment. The origin of the receptors is a human donor with chronic lymphocytic leukemia. Both conserved end residues are part of each CDR3. A D gene is named only where the DNA matches it firmly. The size of a clone is reported for some rows only, either as once, few or many, or as a class for expanded clones.

>NA|NA|TRBV4-1|TRBJ1-5
CASSQHHMYNQPQHF
TGCGCCAGCAGCCAACACCACATGTACAATCAGCCCCAGCATTTT
>NA|NA|TRBV19|TRBJ1-5
CASAAGIPNQPQHF
TGTGCCAGTGCCGCAGGGATCCCCAATCAGCCCCAGCATTTT
>NA|TRBD1|TRBV27|TRBJ2-7
CASSLGQGSYEQYF
TGTGCCAGCAGTTTGGGACAGGGCTCCTACGAGCAGTACTTC
>NA|NA|TRBV11-2|TRBJ2-5
CASSTSQQGRETQYF
TGTGCCAGCAGCACATCTCAACAGGGCAGAGAGACCCAGTACTTC
>NA|NA|TRBV15|TRBJ2-5
CATSRVKGLGETQYF
TGTGCCACCAGCAGAGTAAAAGGGCTAGGGGAGACCCAGTACTTC
>NA|TRBD2|TRBV5-1|TRBJ2-3
CASKRGTTDTQYF
TGCGCCAGCAAGCGGGGGACCACAGATACGCAGTATTTT
>NA|NA|TRBV18|TRBJ2-7
CASSLKAGPHSYEQYF
TGTGCCAGCTCACTCAAGGCAGGGCCACATTCCTACGAGCAGTACTTC
>NA|NA|TRBV4-1|TRBJ2-4
CASSQVPKLAKNIQYF
TGCGCCAGCAGCCAAGTCCCCAAGCTAGCCAAAAACATTCAGTACTTC
>NA|TRBD2|TRBV10-2|TRBJ2-2
CASRLLTSGSPGELFF
TGCGCCAGCAGGCTTTTGACTAGCGGGAGTCCCGGGGAGCTGTTTTTT
>NA|TRBD1|TRBV7-8|TRBJ2-7
CASSIGQGSYEQYF
TGTGCCAGCAGCATCGGACAGGGCTCTTACGAGCAGTACTTC
>few|TRBD1|TRBV19|TRBJ2-7
CASSIDLRTGQYF
TGTGCCAGTAGTATAGATTTAAGGACAGGGCAGTACTTC
>NA|NA|TRBV4-3|TRBJ2-3
CASSQDWHGVRADTQYF
TGCGCCAGCAGCCAAGATTGGCATGGGGTTAGGGCAGATACGCAGTATTTT
>NA|TRBD1|TRBV4-2|TRBJ1-3
CASSQERTGGSGNTIYF
TGTGCCAGCAGCCAAGAGCGGACAGGGGGCTCTGGAAACACCATATATTTT
>NA|NA|TRBV19|TRBJ1-5
CASSIPGQVNNQPQHF
TGTGCCAGTAGTATCCCCGGGCAGGTTAACAATCAGCCCCAGCATTTT
>NA|NA|TRBV27|TRBJ1-2
CASRRGGYGYTF
TGTGCCAGCAGGCGGGGGGGTTATGGCTACACCTTC
>NA|NA|TRBV18|TRBJ2-7
CASSIPRGGDSYEQYF
TGTGCCAGCTCAATCCCTCGCGGCGGGGACTCCTACGAGCAGTACTTC
>NA|TRBD2|TRBV11-2|TRBJ2-1
CASSPWTGGHNEQFF
TGTGCCAGCAGCCCCTGGACGGGGGGGCACAATGAGCAGTTCTTC
>few|NA|TRBV27|TRBJ2-7
CASPNQTYEQYF
TGTGCCAGCCCAAACCAGACCTACGAGCAGTACTTC
>once|TRBD2|TRBV27|TRBJ2-7
CASSPVAGGDLGQYF
TGTGCCAGCAGTCCTGTAGCGGGAGGGGACCTAGGGCAGTACTTC
>NA|NA|TRBV13|TRBJ2-3
CASSSRTDTDTQYF
TGTGCCAGCAGCTCAAGGACAGACACAGATACGCAGTATTTT
>NA|TRBD2|TRBV5-1|TRBJ2-5
CASSFGLAVETQYF
TGCGCCAGCAGCTTTGGACTAGCGGTTGAGACCCAGTACTTC
>NA|TRBD1|TRBV5-5|TRBJ1-2
CASSGPTGAGGYTF
TGTGCCAGCAGCGGCCCGACAGGGGCGGGTGGCTACACCTTC
>NA|TRBD1|TRBV11-2|TRBJ1-6
CASSFKDRASPLHF
TGTGCCAGCAGCTTTAAGGACAGGGCTTCACCCCTCCACTTT
>NA|TRBD2|TRBV7-9|TRBJ2-5
CASSSWTSGRGETQYF
TGTGCCAGCAGCTCCTGGACTAGCGGGAGGGGGGAGACCCAGTACTTC
>NA|NA|TRBV7-8|TRBJ1-1
CASSPLTGFHTEAFF
TGTGCCAGCAGCCCGCTGACTGGGTTTCACACTGAAGCTTTCTTT
>NA|NA|TRBV6-5|TRBJ1-4
CASSYNWGSGEKLFF
TGTGCCAGCAGTTACAATTGGGGTAGCGGTGAAAAACTGTTTTTT
>NA|NA|TRBV4-1|TRBJ1-2
CASSQDAGDLNYGYTF
TGCGCCAGCAGCCAAGATGCGGGGGACCTTAACTATGGCTACACCTTC
>NA|TRBD1|TRBV5-1|TRBJ2-7
CASSLAVQGSEQYF
TGCGCCAGCAGCTTGGCTGTACAGGGGAGCGAGCAGTACTTC
>NA|NA|TRBV20-1|TRBJ2-5
CSARDRETQYF
TGCAGTGCTAGAGATAGGGAGACCCAGTACTTC
>NA|TRBD1|TRBV5-1|TRBJ2-7
CASSTGQGYEQYF
TGCGCCAGCAGCACCGGACAGGGGTACGAGCAGTACTTC
>NA|TRBD2|TRBV4-1|TRBJ2-1
CASSLWTSGVNEQFF
TGCGCCAGCAGCCTTTGGACTAGCGGGGTAAATGAGCAGTTCTTC
>once|TRBD1|TRBV5-1|TRBJ1-2
CASSSLGTGLYGYTF
TGCGCCAGCAGCTCCTTGGGGACAGGCCTCTATGGCTACACCTTC
>NA|NA|TRBV5-6|TRBJ2-7
CASSLAGNEQYF
TGTGCCAGCAGCTTGGCAGGGAACGAGCAGTACTTC
>NA|TRBD1|TRBV28|TRBJ2-5
CASSDRQGSQETQYF
TGTGCCAGCAGTGACCGACAGGGCTCACAAGAGACCCAGTACTTC
>NA|TRBD2|TRBV29-1|TRBJ2-5
CSVTPGGFETQYF
TGCAGCGTAACACCGGGGGGTTTCGAGACCCAGTACTTC
>NA|NA|TRBV12-2|TRBJ2-2
CASRPQQGMGTGELFF
TGTGCAAGTCGCCCCCAACAGGGGATGGGCACCGGGGAGCTGTTTTTT
>NA|NA|TRBV5-1|TRBJ2-7
CASSSLGGPYEQYF
TGCGCCAGCAGCTCGCTCGGAGGCCCCTACGAGCAGTACTTC
>NA|TRBD2|TRBV7-9|TRBJ2-3
CASMRGVLDTQYF
TGTGCCAGCATGCGGGGGGTGTTGGATACGCAGTATTTT
>NA|TRBD1|TRBV5-4|TRBJ2-7
CASSPGRQGSYEQYF
TGTGCCAGCAGCCCGGGCCGACAGGGCTCCTACGAGCAGTACTTC
>once|NA|TRBV19|TRBJ2-1
CASSPPRQEQFF
TGTGCCAGTAGTCCACCCAGGCAGGAGCAGTTCTTC
>NA|TRBD1|TRBV10-3|TRBJ2-7
CAISERKDRGDYEQYF
TGTGCCATCAGTGAGCGTAAGGACAGGGGGGACTACGAGCAGTACTTC
>NA|NA|TRBV7-8|TRBJ1-5
CASSLQIGGGQPQHF
TGTGCCAGCAGCTTACAGATCGGGGGTGGTCAGCCCCAGCATTTT
>NA|NA|TRBV19|TRBJ1-2
CASSPSGGRRGYTF
TGTGCCAGTAGTCCGTCGGGGGGGCGCCGGGGCTACACCTTC
>once|NA|TRBV2|TRBJ1-5
CASSEGSGPSNQPQHF
TGTGCCAGCAGTGAAGGGTCAGGGCCTAGCAATCAGCCCCAGCATTTT
>once|NA|TRBV9|TRBJ2-2
CASSGTAGELFF
TGTGCCAGCAGCGGGACGGCCGGGGAGCTGTTTTTT
>NA|TRBD1|TRBV7-2|TRBJ1-1
CASSLTGVTEAFF
TGTGCCAGCAGCTTGACAGGGGTCACTGAAGCTTTCTTT
>NA|TRBD2|TRBV15|TRBJ2-1
CATSRDERGLGEQFF
TGTGCCACCAGCAGAGATGAGCGGGGGCTGGGTGAGCAGTTCTTC
>few|TRBD1|TRBV7-3|TRBJ2-7
CASSATGTGLHEQYF
TGTGCCAGCAGCGCGACCGGGACAGGGCTCCACGAGCAGTACTTC
>NA|TRBD1|TRBV7-3|TRBJ2-5
CASSPTGTVYQETQYF
TGTGCCAGCAGCCCCACAGGGACAGTCTACCAAGAGACCCAGTACTTC